This TCR beta chain was observed in a study of T cells in Graves' hyperthyroidism and ophthalmopathy. Study conclusions and caveats: A 13 V-J signature model discriminated ophthalmopathy versus stable hyperthyroidism. For ophthalmopathy, model prediction preceded onset by a median approximately 6 months.

Newly diagnosed patients aged 18 to 65 had hyperthyroidism of under 2 months' duration. J gave up 4 bases and V 4 bases, and 12 bases lay outside the gene matches. The germline CDR1 and CDR2 sequences are SEHNR and FQNEAQ (reference sequence). The CDR3 sequence is 17 residues long. Amplified regions were TCR beta CDR3 sequences from RNA transcripts. TCR CDR3 underwent first-round RT-PCR with the HTBI primer set. TCRdb re-called the multiplex PCR reads through MiXCR, storing one row per CDR3 protein. The data contain 650,000 to 700,000 distinct CDR3 sequences, 15% to 20% of them singletons. Details on this clonotype: Its antigen is unidentified.

V usage is TRBV7-9 and J usage is TRBJ1-5; TRBD1 matches 8 bases. What was sequenced was blood. This TCR was recovered from a man aged 45-65 years with Graves' hyperthyroidism. The CDR3 loop reads CASSSDGQGHFNQPQHF. CDR3 sequence (DNA): TGTGCCAGCAGCTCGGACGGACAGGGTCACTTTAATCAGCCCCAGCATTTT.